This TCR beta chain was captured by sequencing in a study of shared clonotypes between healthy human individuals. Clones were sequenced by immunoSEQ multiplex PCR, and TCRdb holds only the in-frame ones, with some missing. The sample consists of roughly 1,500,000 clones, approximately 98.5% of them appearing once. All donors were healthy HIV-negative adults lacking recent acute infections or vaccinations. This TCR was recovered from a man younger than 40 in good health. Sequencing input: naive CD4+ T cells sorted from blood. Subset in this sample: CD45RA+ positively selected.

CDR3 protein: CASSGGPDRAPYNEQFF. The CDR3 DNA sequence: TGTGCCAGCAGCGGAGGACCTGATAGGGCCCCCTACAATGAGCAGTTCTTC. The rearrangement uses TRBV9 and TRBJ2-1; D is uncertain. V dropped 3 bases and J dropped 2 bases, with 18 bases sitting between them. This CDR3 has 17 amino acids. The germline gives CDR1 SGDLS, CDR2 YYNGEE.